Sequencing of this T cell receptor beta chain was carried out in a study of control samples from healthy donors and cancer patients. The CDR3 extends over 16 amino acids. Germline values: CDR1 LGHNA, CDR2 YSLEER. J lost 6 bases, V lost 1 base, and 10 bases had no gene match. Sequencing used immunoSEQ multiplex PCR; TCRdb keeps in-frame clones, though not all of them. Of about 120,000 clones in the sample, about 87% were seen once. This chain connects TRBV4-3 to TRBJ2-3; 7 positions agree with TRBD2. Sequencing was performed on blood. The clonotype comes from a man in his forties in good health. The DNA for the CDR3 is TGCGCCAGCAGCCAAGGGATCCTTCTAGCGGCCGATACGCAGTATTTT. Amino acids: CASSQGILLAADTQYF.